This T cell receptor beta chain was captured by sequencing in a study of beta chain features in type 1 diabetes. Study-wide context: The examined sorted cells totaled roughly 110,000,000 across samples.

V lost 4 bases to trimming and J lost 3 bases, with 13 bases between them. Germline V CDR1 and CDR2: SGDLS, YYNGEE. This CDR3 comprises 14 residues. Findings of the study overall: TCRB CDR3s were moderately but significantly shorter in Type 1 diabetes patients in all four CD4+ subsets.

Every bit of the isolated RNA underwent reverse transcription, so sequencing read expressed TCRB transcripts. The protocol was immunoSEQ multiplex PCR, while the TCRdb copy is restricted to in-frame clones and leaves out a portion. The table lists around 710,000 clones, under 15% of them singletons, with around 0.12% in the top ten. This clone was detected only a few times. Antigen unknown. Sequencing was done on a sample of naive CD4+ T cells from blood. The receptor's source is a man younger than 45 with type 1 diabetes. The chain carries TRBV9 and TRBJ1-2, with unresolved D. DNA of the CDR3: TGTGCCAGCAGCCCGGAGTATTCGGACTATGGCTACACCTTC. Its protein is CASSPEYSDYGYTF.